This T cell receptor beta chain emerged from a study of blood T cells in healthy people across ages (dated by TCRdb to the mid-2010s). Turning to the overall study: In model experiments, roughly one uniquely barcoded TCR beta cDNA molecule per two T cells was captured by template switching. Age-related changes in TCR beta repertoire diversity were measured in the study by deep sequencing normalized with unique cDNA molecular identifiers. Donors were grouped into four age groups: young (average 16 years), middle-aged (approximately 41), aged (approximately 58) and long-lived (around 80). For two donors (one aged 18 to 30 and one aged 80 or older), the study analyzed two additional independent replicas of 1 million unique cDNA reads from the same blood draw.

Systemically healthy Caucasian individuals from Russia, 39 in total and aged about 6 to 100 years, were included as donors. Each donor gave about 9.2 milliliters of peripheral blood, drawn into EDTA-treated Vacutainer tubes. Ficoll-Paque density-gradient centrifugation was used to isolate PBMCs, with at least 7 million per sample. Trizol reagent was used to extract total RNA from the PBMCs, yielding at least 5.5 micrograms per sample. For every donor, an aliquot of PBMCs went through flow cytometry to measure the percentages of naive CD45RAhigh/CD27high T cells. About this clonotype: The antigen this receptor binds is unknown. Base qualities are missing; no much larger clone stands one base away.

V is cut back by 1 base and J by 7 bases, with 12 bases in the junction unmatched. Based on the germline V gene, the CDR1 and CDR2 sequences are SQVTM and ANQGSEA. Inclusive of the bounding cysteine and phenylalanine, the CDR3 is 17 residues long. The read is trimmed to its CDR3 DNA, 51 bases read in frame from base 1. General findings and caveats noted by the study authors: Because donor CMV infection status was unknown, age-related changes in expanded clonotypes were potentially confounded. Compared with the aged group, the long-lived group had more naive CD4+ T cells, fewer expanded clones and increased TCR diversity, suggesting age selection. Observed TCR beta diversity correlated strongly with the percentage of naive T cells measured by flow cytometry. Bulk unsorted PBMC profiling prevented conclusive comparison of naive and antigen-experienced compartments. Observed TCR beta diversity per million T cells fell roughly linearly with age, and a significant reduction was already apparent by age about 38. Estimates of total diversity based on one million sequenced T cells were regarded as lower bounds and as underestimates.

Receptor libraries were prepared by 5' RACE. TCRdb lists the instrument as Illumina HiSeq 2500. A second about 7 to 12 cycle PCR used a sample-barcoded 5' primer and a J-beta primer mix. A template-switch 5' adaptor carrying 12 random nucleotides introduced a unique molecular identifier onto each TCR beta cDNA molecule. At least 3 million CDR3-containing paired-end reads were obtained from each sample. The Mint cDNA synthesis kit, primed by a TRBC-specific oligonucleotide, was used to synthesize first-strand cDNA from all RNA. Following uracil-DNA glycosylase treatment, all cDNA underwent a first 18-cycle PCR with the universal primers M1SS and BC2_uni_R. Under the source paper's analysis protocol: Each sample was normalized by randomly selecting 1 million high-quality reads, each carrying a distinct molecular identifier. Reads sharing molecular identifiers were discarded rather than binned into consensus sequences. MiTCR, set to a Q25 quality threshold and the strictest error-elimination algorithm, was used for CDR3 identification, clonotype clustering and error correction. A nonparametric unseen species model using Euler transformation provided a lower-bound estimate of total TCR beta diversity. The public reads were reanalyzed by TCRdb: fastp trimming at Q25, MiXCR alignment, in-frame beta chains only. Every CDR3 protein is listed once, alongside the most common genes and DNA of its rows. The V and J calls were determined by TCRdb, not by the authors. This sample gives roughly 800,000 distinct CDR3 sequences in total; around 25% of them show up just once. Around 3% of the sample lies in the top ten.

These data were also filed under a second study, of T cells of mothers and their children. That second publication adds: Nine systemically healthy Caucasian individuals served as donors, namely three mothers together with their six children. cDNA synthesis used all of the extracted RNA, with approximately 1.4 ug of RNA in each 15 ul reaction. In the second PCR, the M1S primer introduced both the sample barcodes and 2-4 random nucleotides. Over 8 million TCR beta CDR3 reads were obtained for each mother, and some 3.1 million reads were obtained for each child. In both related and unrelated pairs, thymic selection shapes the output of TCR recombination in a similar way, with inherited differences having only a minor effect. Normalized repertoire overlap in related mother-child pairs was always slightly higher than in unrelated mother-child pairs, but the difference was never significant. No persistent microchimeric T cell clones were found, with a detection sensitivity of approximately 94 clones per million clonotypes. To look for features that set related mother-child pairs apart from unrelated individuals, the researchers ran deep NGS to compare the TCR beta repertoires of mothers and children. On average, the children were around 11 +/- 4 years old, while the mothers were about 37 +/- 4 years old. After adapters were ligated using NEBNext reagents, the libraries underwent 100+100 nt paired-end sequencing on an Illumina HiSeq 2000. To prevent cross-contamination, the mother and child libraries were prepared a month apart and were sequenced in separate runs. For each donor, between about 450,000 and 2,300,000 distinct TCR beta clonotypes were identified. Naive TCR beta clonotypes were estimated from low-frequency clonotypes matched to each donor's FACS-determined naive share, without sorting.

Material: blood. The receptor was derived from a boy between 10 and 17 years old in good health. The rearranged chain carries TRBV29-1 and TRBJ2-1; 11 bases in between match TRBD2. The bases read TGCAGCGTTGAAGCCACCCAACTAGCGGGAGTATCTAATGAGCAGTTCTTC. The resulting protein is CSVEATQLAGVSNEQFF.